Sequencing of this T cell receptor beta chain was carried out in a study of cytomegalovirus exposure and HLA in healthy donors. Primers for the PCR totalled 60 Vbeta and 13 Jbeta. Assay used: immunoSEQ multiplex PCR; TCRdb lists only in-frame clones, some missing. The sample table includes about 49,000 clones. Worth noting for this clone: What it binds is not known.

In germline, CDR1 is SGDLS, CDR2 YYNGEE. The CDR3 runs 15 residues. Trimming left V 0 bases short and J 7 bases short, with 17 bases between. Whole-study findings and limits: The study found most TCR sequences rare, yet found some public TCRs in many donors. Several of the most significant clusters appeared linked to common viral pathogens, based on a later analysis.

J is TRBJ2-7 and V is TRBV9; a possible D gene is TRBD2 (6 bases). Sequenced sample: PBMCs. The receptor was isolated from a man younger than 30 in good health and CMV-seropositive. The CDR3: CASSVDGRGGEEQYF. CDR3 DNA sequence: TGTGCCAGCAGCGTAGACGGTCGGGGAGGTGAAGAGCAGTACTTC.